The clone carrying this T cell receptor beta chain was recorded many times. Trimming at V came to 5 bases and at J to 4 bases, leaving 6 bases not matched to a gene. This CDR3 comprises 14 residues. CDR1 is SGHVS and CDR2 is FQNEAQ in the germline V gene. The data belong to a study of early T cells in non-severe SARS-CoV-2 infection. The overall study: Bulk RNA from unsorted whole blood was sequenced; chains were unpaired.

TCRdb fed the 5' RACE reads into MiXCR, producing one record per CDR3 protein. The table has around 40,000 distinct CDR3 sequences, under 8% seen once; the top ten hold over 4.5%. Sequenced sample: whole blood. This chain joins TRBV7-8 and TRBJ2-7; 9 bases are a match to TRBD1. The origin of this receptor is an adult who was a healthcare worker with PCR-confirmed SARS-CoV-2 infection or an uninfected control (not recorded which). CDR3 DNA: TGTGCCAGCAGCCCCGGGACAGGGATGTACGAGCAGTACTTC. The encoded protein is CASSPGTGMYEQYF.